Sequencing of this T cell receptor beta chain was carried out in a study of CD8 T cells in Susac syndrome. High-throughput TCR beta sequencing covered peripheral CD8+ and CD4+ T cells. The TEMRA cells underwent FACS enrichment, while the CD8+ and CD4+ T cells underwent negative isolation. The germline V and J ends were trimmed by 4 bases and 2 bases, with 11 bases remaining between them. The V gene's germline CDR1 is SGHDN and CDR2 FVKESK. The CDR3 runs to 14 residues. This clonotype showed up just once. The RNA, about 0.45 to 1 ug, was put through reverse transcription using random hexamers. Amplification of TCR beta CDR3 spanned 54 Vbeta and 13 Jbeta via immunoSEQ multiplex PCR. TCRdb re-called the immunoSEQ multiplex PCR reads through MiXCR, storing one row per CDR3 protein. The sample records 200,000 or so distinct CDR3 sequences, roughly 95% being singletons.

The V and J genes are TRBV14 and TRBJ1-2; possibly TRBD1 for D (6 bases). The clonotype comes from a human donor with multiple sclerosis. The sample comprised CD4+ T cells from PBMCs. CDR3 protein: CASSLGHQNYGYTF. The DNA of the CDR3 is TGTGCCAGCAGCCTGGGACACCAAAACTATGGCTACACCTTC.